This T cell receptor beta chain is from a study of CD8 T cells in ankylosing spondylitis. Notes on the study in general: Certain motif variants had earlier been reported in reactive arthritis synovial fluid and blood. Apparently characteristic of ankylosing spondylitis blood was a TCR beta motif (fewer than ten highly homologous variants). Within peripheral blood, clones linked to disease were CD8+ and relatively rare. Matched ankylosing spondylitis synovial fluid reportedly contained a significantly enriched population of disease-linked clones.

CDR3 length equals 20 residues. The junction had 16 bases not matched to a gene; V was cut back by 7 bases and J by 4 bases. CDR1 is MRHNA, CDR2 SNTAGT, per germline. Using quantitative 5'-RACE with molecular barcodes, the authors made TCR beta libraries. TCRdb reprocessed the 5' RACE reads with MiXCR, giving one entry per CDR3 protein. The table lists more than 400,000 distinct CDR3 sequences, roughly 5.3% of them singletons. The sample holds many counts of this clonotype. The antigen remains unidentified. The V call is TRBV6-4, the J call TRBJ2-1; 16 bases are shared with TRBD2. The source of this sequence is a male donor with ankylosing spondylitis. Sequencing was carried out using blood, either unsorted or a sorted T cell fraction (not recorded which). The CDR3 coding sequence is TGTGCCAGCACCCCATTAAGGGGACTAGCGGGAGGGACGAATTACAATGAGCAGTTCTTC. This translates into CASTPLRGLAGGTNYNEQFF.